The sequence of this T cell receptor (beta chain) was determined in a study of shared clonotypes between healthy human individuals. Study details: Researchers assigned three CD4 naive, three CD4 memory, two CD8 naive and one CD8 memory plate to each donor. Study results and limitations: Clonotypes shared by all four donors outscored non-shared clonotypes in generation probability. A handful of donors had about 5.1% of their naive CD4 clonotypes in common.

Generated by immunoSEQ multiplex PCR, the TCRdb table keeps only in-frame clones and is missing some. The sample includes under 600,000 clones, approximately 97% of them seen just once. Adult Caucasians living in Nashville, Tennessee made up all of the donors. CDR1 is ENHRY, CDR2 SYGVKD, per germline. Trimming took 6 bases from V and 1 from J, leaving 9 bases between them. The CDR3 sequence is 13 residues long. Concerning this clone: Its antigen remains unidentified. The sample carries other DNA sequences with the same CDR3.

The clonotype comes from a woman in her thirties in good health. The rearrangement joins TRBV10-3 to TRBJ2-5, with D possibly being TRBD1 (5 bases). Sequenced material: naive CD4+ T cells sorted from blood. Subset specified: CD45RA+ positively selected. CDR3 nucleotides: TGTGCCATCAGGGGGCAGCCCCAAGAGACCCAGTACTTC. It translates to CAIRGQPQETQYF.